Listed below are T cell receptor beta chains from one sample, sequenced in a study of shared clonotypes between healthy human individuals. Repertoires were generated with immunoSEQ multiplex PCR, while TCRdb's copy carries only in-frame clones and drops some. This sample has about 2.3 million clones; over 85% occur once, and the top ten carry under 0.45%. The sequenced sample was naive CD4+ T cells from PBMCs. These receptors were obtained from a man aged 18 to 29 in good health. Some clones in this sample may be carry-over from other donors' samples. CDR3s include the opening cysteine and the closing phenylalanine or tryptophan. The D gene is left open where the match is weak. Size is omitted from some rows. Given values are once, few, many or a class for expanded clones.

J gene: TRBJ1-5
clone size: few
V gene: TRBV4-1
D gene: -
CDR3 DNA: TGCGCCAGCAGCCCGGACAGATTAGATCAGCCCCAGCATTTT
CDR3 protein: CASSPDRLDQPQHF

J gene: TRBJ1-1
clone size: -
V gene: TRBV19
D gene: -
CDR3 DNA: TGTGCCAGTAGTACAAGCCGGGGGACTGAAGCTTTCTTT
CDR3 protein: CASSTSRGTEAFF

J gene: TRBJ2-5
clone size: -
V gene: TRBV9
D gene: TRBD2
CDR3 DNA: TGTGCCAGCAGCTTTAGCGGGAGGGCCGGTCAAGAGACCCAGTACTTC
CDR3 protein: CASSFSGRAGQETQYF

J gene: TRBJ1-4
clone size: -
V gene: TRBV18
D gene: -
CDR3 DNA: TGTGCCAGCTCCGAACAGAACTATAATGAAAAACTGTTTTTT
CDR3 protein: CASSEQNYNEKLFF

J gene: TRBJ2-3
clone size: -
V gene: TRBV5-6
D gene: -
CDR3 DNA: TGTGCCAGCAGCTTGGTAGGGGGATGGACAGATACGCAGTATTTT
CDR3 protein: CASSLVGGWTDTQYF

J gene: TRBJ2-1
clone size: -
V gene: TRBV7-9
D gene: TRBD2
CDR3 DNA: TGTGCCAGCAGCTCCAGGACTAGCGGGAGCTCCAATGAGCAGTTCTTC
CDR3 protein: CASSSRTSGSSNEQFF

J gene: TRBJ2-1
clone size: -
V gene: TRBV28
D gene: TRBD2
CDR3 DNA: TGTGCCAGCAGTTTTTCCCTAGCGGAAGACAATGAGCAGTTCTTC
CDR3 protein: CASSFSLAEDNEQFF

J gene: TRBJ1-2
clone size: -
V gene: TRBV28
D gene: -
CDR3 DNA: TGTGCCAGCAGTTTGGGGTTATGGGTTGGCTACACCTTC
CDR3 protein: CASSLGLWVGYTF

J gene: TRBJ2-7
clone size: -
V gene: TRBV11-2
D gene: -
CDR3 DNA: TGTGCCAGCAGCGACATAACAGGGTCGCCCTACGAGCAGTACTTC
CDR3 protein: CASSDITGSPYEQYF

J gene: TRBJ2-5
clone size: -
V gene: TRBV28
D gene: -
CDR3 DNA: TGTGCCAGCAGTCGAAACACTTACAACCCTAAAGAGACCCAGTACTTC
CDR3 protein: CASSRNTYNPKETQYF

J gene: TRBJ1-1
clone size: -
V gene: TRBV5-1
D gene: -
CDR3 DNA: TGCGCCAGCAGCCACAAACCAGGCGGCCGAGCGGGTGTATCTATGAACACTGAAGCTTTCTTT
CDR3 protein: CASSHKPGGRAGVSMNTEAFF

J gene: TRBJ2-3
clone size: -
V gene: TRBV7-3
D gene: TRBD2
CDR3 DNA: TGTGCCAGCAGCCCAGCGGGGGAGCGCACAGATACGCAGTATTTT
CDR3 protein: CASSPAGERTDTQYF

J gene: TRBJ2-1
clone size: -
V gene: TRBV28
D gene: -
CDR3 DNA: TGTGCCAGCAGTCCGAGGAATGAGCAGTTCTTC
CDR3 protein: CASSPRNEQFF

J gene: TRBJ2-5
clone size: -
V gene: TRBV4-1
D gene: TRBD2
CDR3 DNA: TGCGCCAGCAGCTCCCTAGCGGGAGGGTACCAAGAGACCCAGTACTTC
CDR3 protein: CASSSLAGGYQETQYF

J gene: TRBJ2-3
clone size: -
V gene: TRBV9
D gene: -
CDR3 DNA: TGTGCCAGCAGCGTAGGGACAGCTAGCACAGATACGCAGTATTTT
CDR3 protein: CASSVGTASTDTQYF

J gene: TRBJ2-1
clone size: -
V gene: TRBV4-1
D gene: TRBD1
CDR3 DNA: TGCGCCAGCAGCCAGGACAGGGCTAGGGTAGCGGACAATGAGCAGTTCTTC
CDR3 protein: CASSQDRARVADNEQFF

J gene: TRBJ1-1
clone size: once
V gene: TRBV4-3
D gene: -
CDR3 DNA: TGCGCCAGCAGCCAAGCCATGAGCCTTGGCACTGAAGCTTTCTTT
CDR3 protein: CASSQAMSLGTEAFF

J gene: TRBJ1-1
clone size: -
V gene: TRBV11-2
D gene: -
CDR3 DNA: TGTGCCAGCAGCTTAACGAGGGCCGCGAACACTGAAGCTTTCTTT
CDR3 protein: CASSLTRAANTEAFF

J gene: TRBJ2-2
clone size: -
V gene: TRBV5-1
D gene: TRBD1
CDR3 DNA: TGCGCCAGCAGCTTGGAGACAGGGTCCATCGGGGAGCTGTTTTTT
CDR3 protein: CASSLETGSIGELFF

J gene: TRBJ2-3
clone size: -
V gene: TRBV28
D gene: TRBD2
CDR3 DNA: TGTGCCAGCAGTTTAATTATGCGCGGGAGGATGGCAGATACGCAGTATTTT
CDR3 protein: CASSLIMRGRMADTQYF

J gene: TRBJ2-1
clone size: -
V gene: TRBV6-6
D gene: -
CDR3 DNA: TGTGCCAGCAGTTACACTTCGGAGCAGTTCTTC
CDR3 protein: CASSYTSEQFF

J gene: TRBJ2-1
clone size: -
V gene: TRBV7-9
D gene: -
CDR3 DNA: TGTGCCAGCAGCTTAGATTACAATGAGCAGTTCTTC
CDR3 protein: CASSLDYNEQFF

J gene: TRBJ2-7
clone size: -
V gene: TRBV19
D gene: -
CDR3 DNA: TGTGCCAGTAGTATCACGGGAGCCACCGAGCAGTACTTC
CDR3 protein: CASSITGATEQYF

J gene: TRBJ2-3
clone size: -
V gene: TRBV7-2
D gene: TRBD2
CDR3 DNA: TGTGCCAGCAGCTTAGCTGGGACTAGCGGGAAGAGGGATACGCAGTATTTT
CDR3 protein: CASSLAGTSGKRDTQYF

J gene: TRBJ1-3
clone size: -
V gene: TRBV10-3
D gene: -
CDR3 DNA: TGTGCCATCAGTGAGGGGCCGGGAAACACCATATATTTT
CDR3 protein: CAISEGPGNTIYF

J gene: TRBJ2-7
clone size: -
V gene: TRBV19
D gene: -
CDR3 DNA: TGTGCCAGTAAGGCTGGGGGGTCCGGGCCCTACGAGCAGTACTTC
CDR3 protein: CASKAGGSGPYEQYF

J gene: TRBJ2-7
clone size: -
V gene: TRBV14
D gene: TRBD2
CDR3 DNA: TGTGCCAGCAGCCAGGGGACTAGCGGGAGTATCTACGAGCAGTACTTC
CDR3 protein: CASSQGTSGSIYEQYF

J gene: TRBJ1-2
clone size: -
V gene: TRBV27
D gene: -
CDR3 DNA: TGTGCCAGCAGTTTTATTGGTCAGTTCTATGGCTACACCTTC
CDR3 protein: CASSFIGQFYGYTF

J gene: TRBJ1-1
clone size: -
V gene: TRBV28
D gene: -
CDR3 DNA: TGTGCCAGCGGCTCGACAGAGTTAAGCACTGAAGCTTTCTTT
CDR3 protein: CASGSTELSTEAFF

J gene: TRBJ1-1
clone size: -
V gene: TRBV7-9
D gene: TRBD1
CDR3 DNA: TGTGCCAGCAGCACCGACAGGGGGAGGAACACTGAAGCTTTCTTT
CDR3 protein: CASSTDRGRNTEAFF

J gene: TRBJ1-3
clone size: -
V gene: TRBV7-9
D gene: TRBD1
CDR3 DNA: TGTGCCAGCAGTCGGACAGGGGGCTCTGGAAACACCATATATTTT
CDR3 protein: CASSRTGGSGNTIYF

J gene: TRBJ2-1
clone size: -
V gene: TRBV7-9
D gene: TRBD2
CDR3 DNA: TGTGCCAGCAGCTCCGGGACTAGCGTATTGAGCGATGAGCAGTTCTTC
CDR3 protein: CASSSGTSVLSDEQFF

J gene: TRBJ2-1
clone size: once
V gene: TRBV29-1
D gene: -
CDR3 DNA: TGCAGCGTTACAGGGAATTCGCTCTACAATGAGCAGTTCTTC
CDR3 protein: CSVTGNSLYNEQFF

J gene: TRBJ2-1
clone size: -
V gene: TRBV5-1
D gene: TRBD2
CDR3 DNA: TGCGCCAGCAGCTTTGTAGCGGGAGTTAGTAATGAGCAGTTCTTC
CDR3 protein: CASSFVAGVSNEQFF

J gene: TRBJ2-3
clone size: -
V gene: TRBV9
D gene: TRBD2
CDR3 DNA: TGTGCCAGCCTCGTGCGGGAGGGAACAGATACGCAGTATTTT
CDR3 protein: CASLVREGTDTQYF

J gene: TRBJ2-7
clone size: -
V gene: TRBV27
D gene: TRBD2
CDR3 DNA: TGTGCCAGCAACCGGGCTTCGGGACTATCTTCCGAGCAGTACTTC
CDR3 protein: CASNRASGLSSEQYF

J gene: TRBJ2-4
clone size: -
V gene: TRBV7-2
D gene: -
CDR3 DNA: TGTGCCAGCAGCTTAGGCCAGGGGTTAGCCAAAAACATTCAGTACTTC
CDR3 protein: CASSLGQGLAKNIQYF

J gene: TRBJ2-1
clone size: -
V gene: TRBV11-2
D gene: -
CDR3 DNA: TGTGCCAGCAGGGGGAAGACGGACAATGAGCAGTTCTTC
CDR3 protein: CASRGKTDNEQFF

J gene: TRBJ2-7
clone size: -
V gene: TRBV5-1
D gene: TRBD2
CDR3 DNA: TGCGCCAGCAGCTCGGGTGGTGGTGCGGGAGATTTGCCGTACTTC
CDR3 protein: CASSSGGGAGDLPYF

J gene: TRBJ1-5
clone size: -
V gene: TRBV19
D gene: TRBD1
CDR3 DNA: TGTGCCACCCGAGACAGGGGGGGTCAGCCCCAGCATTTT
CDR3 protein: CATRDRGGQPQHF

J gene: TRBJ2-7
clone size: -
V gene: TRBV6-5
D gene: -
CDR3 DNA: TGTGCCAGCAGACTAACTACAGGGTACGAGCAGTACTTC
CDR3 protein: CASRLTTGYEQYF

J gene: TRBJ2-7
clone size: -
V gene: TRBV5-1
D gene: -
CDR3 DNA: TGCGCCAGCAGCTTGGCGTGGACAGGGACTACCTACGAGCAGTACTTC
CDR3 protein: CASSLAWTGTTYEQYF

J gene: TRBJ2-2
clone size: -
V gene: TRBV7-2
D gene: TRBD2
CDR3 DNA: TGTGCCAGCAGCTTCAGACTAGCGGAGACCGGGGAGCTGTTTTTT
CDR3 protein: CASSFRLAETGELFF

J gene: TRBJ2-2
clone size: -
V gene: TRBV30
D gene: -
CDR3 DNA: TGTGCCTGGAGTCCCGAGGGGGAGCTGTTTTTT
CDR3 protein: CAWSPEGELFF

J gene: TRBJ2-1
clone size: -
V gene: TRBV29-1
D gene: TRBD2
CDR3 DNA: TGCAGCGTCGGGACTAGCGGGAGTGCCTACAATGAGCAGTTCTTC
CDR3 protein: CSVGTSGSAYNEQFF

J gene: TRBJ1-6
clone size: -
V gene: TRBV7-9
D gene: -
CDR3 DNA: TGTGCCAGCAGTCCCCAAGGGGGGCGCGTTTCACCCCTCCACTTT
CDR3 protein: CASSPQGGRVSPLHF

J gene: TRBJ1-4
clone size: once
V gene: TRBV5-1
D gene: -
CDR3 DNA: TGCGCCAGCAGCCCTGACCTTGCAACTAATGAAAAACTGTTTTTT
CDR3 protein: CASSPDLATNEKLFF

J gene: TRBJ2-7
clone size: -
V gene: TRBV5-5
D gene: -
CDR3 DNA: TGTGCCAGCAGCTTGGACGGCAGGCGGACCTACGAGCAGTACTTC
CDR3 protein: CASSLDGRRTYEQYF

J gene: TRBJ2-7
clone size: -
V gene: TRBV5-4
D gene: TRBD2
CDR3 DNA: TGTGCCAGCAGCCCTGGACTAGCGGGAGGGGCCTACGAGCAGTACTTC
CDR3 protein: CASSPGLAGGAYEQYF

J gene: TRBJ2-1
clone size: -
V gene: TRBV4-1
D gene: -
CDR3 DNA: TGCGCCAGCAGCGCTCAGGGTTACAATGAGCAGTTCTTC
CDR3 protein: CASSAQGYNEQFF